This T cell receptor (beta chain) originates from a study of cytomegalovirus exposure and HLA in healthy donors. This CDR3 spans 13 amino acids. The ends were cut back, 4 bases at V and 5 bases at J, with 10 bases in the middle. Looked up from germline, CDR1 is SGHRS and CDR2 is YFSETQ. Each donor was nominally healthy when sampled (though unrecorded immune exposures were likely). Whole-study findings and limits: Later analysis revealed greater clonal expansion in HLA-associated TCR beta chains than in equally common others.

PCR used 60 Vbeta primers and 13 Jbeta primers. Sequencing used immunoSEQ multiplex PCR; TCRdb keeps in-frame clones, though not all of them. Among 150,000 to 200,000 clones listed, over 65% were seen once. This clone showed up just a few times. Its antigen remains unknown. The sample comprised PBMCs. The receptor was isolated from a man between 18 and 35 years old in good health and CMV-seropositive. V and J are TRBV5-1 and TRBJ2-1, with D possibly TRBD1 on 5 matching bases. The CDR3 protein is CASSPWGDNEQFF. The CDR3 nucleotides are TGCGCCAGCAGCCCCTGGGGCGACAATGAGCAGTTCTTC. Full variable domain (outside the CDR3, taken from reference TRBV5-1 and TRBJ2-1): KAGVTQTPRYLIKTRGQQVTLSCSPISGHRSVSWYQQTPGQGLQFLFEYFSETQRNKGNFPGRFSGRQFSNSRSEMNVSTLELGDSALYLCASSPWGDNEQFFGPGTRLTVL.